The clone carrying this T cell receptor beta chain has only one observation. The antigen is undetermined. The V segment lost 8 bases and the J segment 0 bases; nucleotides outside the gene matches: 5. From germline, CDR1 is LNHDA and CDR2 SQIVND (reference sequence). The CDR3 length is 14 residues. This record comes from a study of vaccination and CD4 T cells after COVID-19. Study as a whole: Post-vaccine specimens were obtained a median roughly 70 days after dose two (range 14 to 241). Cultures acting as controls obtained a CEFX pool, an HIV-1 Nef pool, or no peptide.

Sequencing of cultured CD4+ T cell DNA used the Oncomine TCR Beta short-read assay. TCRdb redid the calling of the PCR reads with MiXCR, one entry per CDR3 protein. The sample shows 20,000 to 30,000 distinct CDR3 sequences, around two thirds of them seen only once. The sample's treatment: roughly 10-day PBMC culture with coronavirus spike peptide pools or control peptides (ViraFEST assay). The rearrangement joins TRBV19 to TRBJ2-3; the match to TRBD2 covers 7 bases. The sequence came from a human donor who received a COVID-19 vaccine. The starting material was CD4+ T cells from blood, cultured in vitro, obtained after SARS-CoV-2 vaccination. The CDR3 spells CASRLSGSTDTQYF. CDR3 DNA sequence: TGTGCCAGTCGGCTTAGCGGGAGCACAGATACGCAGTATTTT. Combining the CDR3 with reference TRBV19 and TRBJ2-3 gives the whole variable domain DGGITQSPKYLFRKEGQNVTLSCEQNLNHDAMYWYRQDPGQGLRLIYYSQIVNDFQKGDIAEGYSVSREKKESFPLTVTSAQKNPTAFYLCASRLSGSTDTQYFGPGTRLTVL.